Listed below are T cell receptor beta chains from one sample, sequenced in a study of PD-1 blockade in classical Hodgkin lymphoma. Using immunoSEQ multiplex PCR, the repertoire was profiled, and TCRdb retains in-frame clones only, with some absent. The sample lists 95,000 to 120,000 clones, about 88% occurring once. The starting material was peripheral blood mononuclear cells (PBMCs), obtained before the second cycle of nivolumab. The receptors were gathered from a human donor with classical Hodgkin lymphoma. CDR3s include the opening cysteine and the closing phenylalanine or tryptophan. The order of the fields is D gene, clone size, V gene, J gene, CDR3 DNA, CDR3 protein. The D gene is left open where the match is weak. Clone size is given for some rows only: seen once, a few or many times, or a class if the clone is expanded.

.	.	TRBV18	TRBJ2-5	TGTGCCAGCTCACCACCGTCATCGAAAGAGACCCAGTACTTC	CASSPPSSKETQYF
TRBD1	.	TRBV18	TRBJ2-4	TGTGCCAGCTCACCGCTTAGTGGGACAGGGGATCGCAACATTCAGTACTTC	CASSPLSGTGDRNIQYF
.	once	TRBV29-1	TRBJ1-4	TGCAGCGTTGCGGGGGAAAATGAAAAACTGTTTTTT	CSVAGENEKLFF
.	.	TRBV4-1	TRBJ2-3	TGCGCCAGCAGCCAATTCGCGGGGAGCGATGGAGATACGCAGTATTTT	CASSQFAGSDGDTQYF
TRBD2	.	TRBV5-1	TRBJ2-1	TGCGCCAGCAGCAGGATATCTAGCGGGACCGCCCACAATGAGCAGTTCTTC	CASSRISSGTAHNEQFF
.	.	TRBV7-2	TRBJ1-5	TGTGCCAGCAGCTTAGGAAAGTTGGGGAATAGCAATCAGCCCCAGCATTTT	CASSLGKLGNSNQPQHF
.	.	TRBV9	TRBJ1-2	TGTGCCAGCAGCGTAGAACAGGGAGTAGGCTACACCTTC	CASSVEQGVGYTF
TRBD1	.	TRBV6-5	TRBJ1-2	TGTGCCAGCAGTACTCCGGGACAGGGAGGCTACACCTTC	CASSTPGQGGYTF
.	once	TRBV28	TRBJ1-2	TGTGCCAGCAGTTTATTTACTATGGTTGGTGGCTACACCTTC	CASSLFTMVGGYTF
TRBD2	.	TRBV19	TRBJ2-3	TGTGCCAGTTATAGCGGGAGAGTGGCAGATACGCAGTATTTT	CASYSGRVADTQYF
.	.	TRBV4-1	TRBJ2-2	TGCGCCAGCAGCCAAGACTGGAGGGAGTCCGGGGAGCTGTTTTTT	CASSQDWRESGELFF
TRBD2	.	TRBV10-1	TRBJ2-7	TGCGCCAGCAGTCTACGGGTAGATTCTAGCGGGAATCCCTACGAGCAGTACTTC	CASSLRVDSSGNPYEQYF
.	.	TRBV5-1	TRBJ2-2	TGCGCCAGCAGCCATAGACAGGGAGGATATACCGGGGAGCTGTTTTTT	CASSHRQGGYTGELFF
TRBD1	.	TRBV6-5	TRBJ1-1	TGTGCCAGCATGATGACAGGGCTGAACACTGAAGCTTTCTTT	CASMMTGLNTEAFF
TRBD1	once	TRBV6-5	TRBJ1-2	TGTGCCAGCAGTGGGGGACAGGGGGCTTATGGCTACACCTTC	CASSGGQGAYGYTF
.	.	TRBV15	TRBJ2-7	TGTGCCACCAGCAGGCCTAGGACAGCGGTCTACGAGCAGTACTTC	CATSRPRTAVYEQYF
TRBD2	.	TRBV4-1	TRBJ2-3	TGCGCCAGCAGCCGTATAAACCTTAAAGGGAGGGACACAGATACGCAGTATTTT	CASSRINLKGRDTDTQYF
TRBD1	.	TRBV5-6	TRBJ1-5	TGTGCCAGCAGCTGGGGACAGGCCCGCTGGGAGGCCCAGCATTTT	CASSWGQARWEAQHF
TRBD2	once	TRBV6-6	TRBJ2-7	TGTGCCAGCAGAAACTTGGGGGGGACTAGTACCTACGAGCAGTACTTC	CASRNLGGTSTYEQYF
.	.	TRBV18	TRBJ1-4	TGTGCCAGCTCACCACCGAGGGCCGGTCAAGGAGGGGAAAAACTGTTTTTT	CASSPPRAGQGGEKLFF
.	once	TRBV4-1	TRBJ1-4	TGCGCCAGCAGCCAAGAGGGAATTGAAAAACTGTTTTTT	CASSQEGIEKLFF
TRBD2	.	TRBV5-8	TRBJ2-7	TGTGCCAGCAGCGACCGGACTAGAGGCGAGCAGTACTTC	CASSDRTRGEQYF
.	.	TRBV2	TRBJ2-2	TGTGCCAGCAGTGAAGCTCCAGGGGTAGGAACCGGGGAGCTGTTTTTT	CASSEAPGVGTGELFF
TRBD2	.	TRBV10-3	TRBJ2-1	TGTGCCATCATGTCGGGACTAGGGTCCAATGAGCAGTTCTTC	CAIMSGLGSNEQFF
.	.	TRBV30	TRBJ2-1	TGTGCCTGGAGTGATAAGCGGAATTACTACAATGAGCAGTTCTTC	CAWSDKRNYYNEQFF
TRBD1	.	TRBV4-3	TRBJ1-6	TGCGCCAGCAGCCAAGAACAGGGGGCAATCTATAATTCACCCCTCCACTTT	CASSQEQGAIYNSPLHF
.	.	TRBV30	TRBJ2-2	TGTGCCTGGAGCGGGAGTCTCACCGGGGAGCTGTTTTTT	CAWSGSLTGELFF
.	.	TRBV27	TRBJ1-1	TGTGCCAGCAGTTTATCGCTGAACACTGAAGCTTTCTTT	CASSLSLNTEAFF
.	once	TRBV5-1	TRBJ1-1	TGCGCCAGCAGCTTGGGTAAAGAGCGGATGAACACTGAAGCTTTCTTT	CASSLGKERMNTEAFF
.	few	TRBV6-5	TRBJ2-1	TGTGCCAGCAGTTACTCCCCAAGTGAGCAGTTCTTC	CASSYSPSEQFF
TRBD2	.	TRBV6-6	TRBJ2-2	TGTGCCAGCAGCCCCGGACTAGAAAAGGCCGGGGAGCTGTTTTTT	CASSPGLEKAGELFF
TRBD1	few	TRBV6-5	TRBJ2-7	TGTGCCAGCAGATATGGACAGGGGTACCACGAGCAGTACTTC	CASRYGQGYHEQYF
TRBD1	.	TRBV7-9	TRBJ1-4	TGTGCCAGCAGCTTTCGGACAGGGACTAATGAAAAACTGTTTTTT	CASSFRTGTNEKLFF
.	.	TRBV19	TRBJ2-5	TGTGCCAGTAGTATACATCAGGGTGTTCAAGAGACCCAGTACTTC	CASSIHQGVQETQYF
.	.	TRBV4-1	TRBJ2-5	TGCGCCAGCAGCCAAGTCCTACAGGAGACCCAGTACTTC	CASSQVLQETQYF
.	.	TRBV27	TRBJ2-7	TGTGCCAGCAGTTCAGGGGTTAGGATCTACGAGCAGTACTTC	CASSSGVRIYEQYF
.	.	TRBV7-9	TRBJ1-1	TGTGCCAGCAGCTTAGAACAGGGTGGTGAAGCTTTCTTT	CASSLEQGGEAFF
.	.	TRBV6-1	TRBJ2-5	TGTGCCAGCAGTGAAAGAGGACAGCTACAAGAGACCCAGTACTTC	CASSERGQLQETQYF
.	.	TRBV6-5	TRBJ1-3	TGTGCCAGCAGCCAGACACTCTCTGGAAACACCATATATTTT	CASSQTLSGNTIYF
.	.	TRBV4-1	TRBJ2-3	TGCGCCAGCAGCCAAGACTGGCTTGGGTCAGATACGCAGTATTTT	CASSQDWLGSDTQYF
.	once	TRBV27	TRBJ2-2	TGTGCCAGCAGTGAGCGGGCCAACCTGAGAAACACCGGGGAGCTGTTTTTT	CASSERANLRNTGELFF
.	.	TRBV4-1	TRBJ1-5	TGCGCCAGCAGCCAAGACAGCAATCAGCCCCAGCATTTT	CASSQDSNQPQHF
.	.	TRBV7-9	TRBJ1-6	TGTGCCAGCAGCCTAACAGGGAGCTCCTATAATTCACCCCTCCACTTT	CASSLTGSSYNSPLHF
TRBD1	.	TRBV27	TRBJ1-2	TGTGCCACAAGACCTGGGACAGCCCTAGGCTATGGCTACACCTTC	CATRPGTALGYGYTF
.	.	TRBV5-1	TRBJ2-7	TGCGCCAGCAGCTTGCACAGGGAAAACGAGCAGTACTTC	CASSLHRENEQYF
TRBD1	few	TRBV5-8	TRBJ1-2	TGTGCCAGCAGCTTCAGAGAGGGACAGGGGGCCTATGGCTACACCTTC	CASSFREGQGAYGYTF
.	few	TRBV2	TRBJ1-5	TGTGCCAGCAACCGCAGGGATACCAATCAGCCCCAGCATTTT	CASNRRDTNQPQHF
.	.	TRBV7-2	TRBJ1-1	TGTGCCAGCAGCCTCAGTGGTACTGAAGCTTTCTTT	CASSLSGTEAFF
TRBD1	.	TRBV7-9	TRBJ1-4	TGTGCCAGCAGCGTAATGGGGACAGGGAGTGAAAAACTGTTTTTT	CASSVMGTGSEKLFF
.	.	TRBV27	TRBJ2-2	TGTGCCAGCAGTCTAACGAACACCGGGGAGCTGTTTTTT	CASSLTNTGELFF
.	.	TRBV2	TRBJ1-4	TGTGCCAGCAGTGAATCTCCCACAGCCGGAAAACTGTTTTTT	CASSESPTAGKLFF
.	.	TRBV6-6	TRBJ1-4	TGTGCCAGCAGTTATATGCAGGAAAAACTGTTTTTT	CASSYMQEKLFF
.	.	TRBV11-2	TRBJ1-1	TGTGCCAGCAGCCCCCAGGGGCCTGAAGCTTTCTTT	CASSPQGPEAFF
TRBD1	few	TRBV4-1	TRBJ1-2	TGCGCCAGCAGCCAAGGTTCTCCGGGACAGAGGTTGGGTGGCTACACCTTC	CASSQGSPGQRLGGYTF
.	.	TRBV7-2	TRBJ2-7	TGTGCCAGCAGCTTAGCGCCCAGAGGGGGATCCTACGAGCAGTACTTC	CASSLAPRGGSYEQYF
TRBD1	.	TRBV7-9	TRBJ2-1	TGTGCCAGCAGCTTAGTAGGCACAGGGGGGAACAATGAGCAGTTCTTC	CASSLVGTGGNNEQFF
.	.	TRBV28	TRBJ1-2	TGTGCCAGCAGACCGACAAACTATGGCTACACCTTC	CASRPTNYGYTF
.	.	TRBV4-2	TRBJ2-7	TGTGCCAGCAGCCAAGAACTCGGGGGAGACCCCTACGAGCAGTACTTC	CASSQELGGDPYEQYF